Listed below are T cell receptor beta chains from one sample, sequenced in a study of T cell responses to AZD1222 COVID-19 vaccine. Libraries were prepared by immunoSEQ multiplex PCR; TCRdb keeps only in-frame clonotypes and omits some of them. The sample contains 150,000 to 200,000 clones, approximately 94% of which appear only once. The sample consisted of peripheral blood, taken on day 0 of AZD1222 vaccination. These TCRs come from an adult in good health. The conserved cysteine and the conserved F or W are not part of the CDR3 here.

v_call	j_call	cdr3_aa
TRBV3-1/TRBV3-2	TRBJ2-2	ASSQDGASGSFANTGELF
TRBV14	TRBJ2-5	ASSQDLRGVRETQY
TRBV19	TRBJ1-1	ASSISEGNTEAF
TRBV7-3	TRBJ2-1	ASSLTESSYNEQF
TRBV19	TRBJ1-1	ASSIGGRNTEAF
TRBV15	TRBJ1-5	ATSSTKNQPQH
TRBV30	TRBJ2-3	AWGLTGYSTDTQY
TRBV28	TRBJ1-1	ASLQGERGTEAF
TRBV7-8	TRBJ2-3	ASSLVLRGGSTDTQY
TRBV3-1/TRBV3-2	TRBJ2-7	ASSQDPASGPYEQY
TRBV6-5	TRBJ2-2	ASSYWRTANQGELF
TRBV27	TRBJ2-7	ASSKSPYEQY
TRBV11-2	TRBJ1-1	ASSSLQNTEAF
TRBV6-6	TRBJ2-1	ASRQGTKIYNEQF
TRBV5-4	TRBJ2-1	ASSLSYEQF
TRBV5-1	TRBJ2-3	ASSPEGTDTQY
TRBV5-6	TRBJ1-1	ASSLGLTEAF
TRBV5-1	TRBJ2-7	ASSLSPGQGSYEQY
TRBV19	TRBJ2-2	ASSRGQGPTGELF
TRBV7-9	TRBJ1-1	ASSVHQGTTEAF